This TCR beta chain is from a study of brain metastases from non-small cell lung cancer. The CDR3 consists of 15 residues. With V trimmed by 4 bases and J by 5 bases, 2 bases remained unmatched. The germline V gene encodes CDR1 SNHLY and CDR2 FYNNEI. Clones were read by immunoSEQ multiplex PCR, and TCRdb kept only the in-frame ones, dropping some. The sample contains a few thousand clones, 80% of which appear only once. This TCR was recovered from a donor over 35 with non-small cell lung cancer. The specimen was tumor-adjacent normal tissue. The chain joins TRBV2 to TRBJ2-1; TRBD2 matches 13 bases. This CDR3 reads CASSGTSGGDNEQFF. The CDR3 DNA reads as TGTGCCAGCAGTGGGACTAGCGGGGGTGACAATGAGCAGTTCTTC.